Below, one T cell receptor beta chain is given with its context. This specimen comes from a study of blood T cell repertoires in COVID-19. Study background: Donors in the United States, Italy and Spain gave samples during acute or convalescent COVID-19. PBMCs, B-cell-depleted T cells, or T cells provided the cDNA or gDNA that made up the material.

The germline V gene has CDR1 MNHEY and CDR2 SVGAGI. The CDR3 loop spans 14 amino acids. V shed 5 bases, J shed 2 bases, and the junction held 5 bases outside the gene matches. Per the original data handling: Reference gene primer amplification gave estimated nucleated cell counts. TCRdb keeps only in-frame clones here, not all; method: immunoSEQ multiplex PCR. V, J and clone size are taken as reported in that table, and D and trimming were inferred from the DNA itself. The data show approximately 50,000 clones, with over 85% seen just once and approximately 4% held by the top ten. Sequenced: peripheral blood. The V and J genes are TRBV6-5 and TRBJ2-7; 8 nucleotides align to TRBD2. This clonotype was obtained from a human donor in a cohort sampled during active COVID-19. Here the CDR3 DNA reads TGTGCCAGCAGTCAGCCGGGACTAGCCTACGAGCAGTACTTC. This sequence encodes CASSQPGLAYEQYF.